The sample holds many counts of the clone carrying this T cell receptor (beta chain). Antigen unknown. This CDR3 spans 14 amino acids. Trimming removed 6 bases at V and 4 bases at J, with 15 bases between. Germline-derived CDR1 and CDR2 are MNHNY and SVGAGI (reference sequence). Time point given: pre-sensitization, week 0. The treatment was: therapeutic diphenylcyclopropenone sensitization with weekly scalp DPC. The study drew its donors from alopecia patients who were 18 to 70 years old and suitable for DPC. The library tagged each cDNA molecule with unique molecular identifiers. TCRdb fed the RACE reads into MiXCR, producing one record per CDR3 protein. The sample carries around 260,000 distinct CDR3 sequences, over 8% recorded once. This specimen comes from a study of human T cells and chemical hapten exposure. Turning to the study itself: Researchers reported sensitizing a roughly 2 cm by roughly 2 cm upper inner arm skin site with 2% DPC. Broader study findings: No alteration of TCRs above 1 in 1000 frequency was seen with DPC sensitization.

The genes are TRBV6-6 and TRBJ1-1; D perhaps matches TRBD1 (5 bases). The material was whole blood, obtained in connection with sensitization to the hapten diphenylcyclopropenone (DPC). The sequence derives from a woman between 40 and 50 years old with alopecia areata. Some clones in this sample may be carry-over from other donors' samples. The CDR3 loop reads CASSPVRRGTEAFF. Here the CDR3 DNA reads TGTGCCAGCAGCCCGGTCCGAAGGGGCACTGAAGCTTTCTTT.